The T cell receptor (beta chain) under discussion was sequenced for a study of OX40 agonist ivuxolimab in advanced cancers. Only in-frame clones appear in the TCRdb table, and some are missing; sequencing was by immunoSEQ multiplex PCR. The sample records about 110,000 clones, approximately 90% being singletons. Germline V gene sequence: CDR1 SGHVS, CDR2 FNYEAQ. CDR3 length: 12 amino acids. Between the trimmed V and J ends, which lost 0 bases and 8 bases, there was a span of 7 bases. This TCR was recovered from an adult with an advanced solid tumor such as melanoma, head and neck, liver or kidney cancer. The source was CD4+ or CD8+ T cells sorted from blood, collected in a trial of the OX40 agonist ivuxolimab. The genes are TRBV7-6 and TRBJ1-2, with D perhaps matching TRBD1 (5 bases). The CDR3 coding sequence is TGTGCCAGCAGCTTAGCAGGGGAGGGCTACACCTTC. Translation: CASSLAGEGYTF. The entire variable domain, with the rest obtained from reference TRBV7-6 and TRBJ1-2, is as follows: GAGVSQSPRYKVTKRGQDVALRCDPISGHVSLYWYRQALGQGPEFLTYFNYEAQQDKSGLPNDRFSAERPEGSISTLTIQRTEQRDSAMYRCASSLAGEGYTFGSGTRLTVV.